This TCR beta chain was profiled in a study of control samples from healthy donors and cancer patients. V was pared by 1 base and J by 3 bases, with 7 bases of the junction left unmatched. This CDR3 has 16 residues. Germline assignment: CDR1 KGHSH and CDR2 LQKENI. Data came from immunoSEQ multiplex PCR; TCRdb stores just in-frame clones and leaves some out. The data show 170,000 or so clones, roughly 94% seen once. The sequenced material came from blood. The J gene is TRBJ1-2, the V gene TRBV18; 8 bases align to TRBD1. This receptor was identified in a woman aged 40 to 55 in good health. CDR3 DNA sequence: TGTGCCAGCTCACCACTGAGGACAGGGACGGACTATGGCTACACCTTC. Translating it yields CASSPLRTGTDYGYTF.